This TCR beta chain was retrieved from a study of blood T cell repertoires in COVID-19. Turning to the study itself: Donors in the United States, Italy and Spain gave samples during acute or convalescent COVID-19. PBMCs, B-cell-depleted T cells, or T cells were the source of the cDNA or gDNA that made up the material.

CDR3 size: 15 residues. Trimming cost V 2 bases and J 5 bases; bases outside gene matches: 9. Germline lookup yields CDR1 MNHEY and CDR2 SVGAGI. Source study methods: By means of reference gene primer amplification, nucleated cell counts were estimated. Sequenced by immunoSEQ multiplex PCR; TCRdb stores in-frame clones only, minus some. V and J calls and clone size are copied from that table; D and trimming were computed from the DNA. The sample has roughly 120,000 clones, 90% seen once. Material: peripheral blood. This rearrangement joins TRBV6-5 to TRBJ2-7; 7 bases map to TRBD2. This receptor was taken from a human donor in a cohort sampled during active COVID-19. The CDR3 reads CASSYPGTKVNEQYF. The CDR3 DNA follows: TGTGCCAGCAGTTACCCGGGGACTAAGGTTAACGAGCAGTACTTC.